Below are 19 T cell receptor beta chains sequenced from a single sample in a study of cytomegalovirus exposure and HLA in healthy donors. PCR primers comprised 60 Vbeta and 13 Jbeta primers. Assay: immunoSEQ multiplex PCR; the TCRdb copy retains only in-frame clones and omits some. The sample lists 200,000 to 250,000 clones, approximately 88% seen once, with 0.71% in the top ten. Sequencing used PBMCs. Receptors originate from a boy aged 2 to 9 in good health and CMV-seronegative.

This rearrangement joins TRBV18 to TRBJ2-1; 11 bases match TRBD2. CDR1 is KGHSH and CDR2 is LQKENI in the germline V gene. The length of the CDR3 is 17 residues. J gave up 7 bases and V 2 bases, and 10 bases lay outside the gene matches. The CDR3 sequence: CASSPELAGGKGNEQFF. DNA of the CDR3: TGTGCCAGCTCACCAGAGCTAGCGGGGGGCAAAGGGAATGAGCAGTTCTTC. Full variable domain (remainder filled in from reference TRBV18 and TRBJ2-1): NAGVMQNPRHLVRRRGQEARLRCSPMKGHSHVYWYRQLPEEGLKFMVYLQKENIIDESGMPKERFSAEFPKEGPSILRIQQVVRGDSAAYFCASSPELAGGKGNEQFFGPGTRLTVL.

The sample holds one count of this clone. The chain recombines TRBV10-1 with TRBJ1-5, with unresolved D. The CDR3 has 11 amino acids. Germline-derived CDR1 and CDR2 are WNHNN and SYGVQD (reference sequence). V gave up 4 bases and J gave up 4 bases, with 2 bases separating them. CDR3 protein: CASSVNQPQHF. The CDR3 DNA sequence: TGCGCCAGCAGTGTAAATCAGCCCCAGCATTTT.

This rearrangement joins TRBV11-2 to TRBJ1-2, with 11 bases aligning to TRBD1. The CDR3 is made up of 13 amino acids. Losses at the gene ends were 3 bases for V and 7 bases for J; bases not matched to a gene: 1. Germline V gene lookup returns CDR1 SGHAT and CDR2 FQNNGV. The CDR3 spells CASSFGTGGGYTF. DNA for the CDR3: TGTGCCAGCAGCTTTGGGACAGGGGGTGGCTACACCTTC. Variable domain in full (rest from reference TRBV11-2 and TRBJ1-2): EAGVAQSPRYKIIEKRQSVAFWCNPISGHATLYWYQQILGQGPKLLIQFQNNGVVDDSQLPKDRFSAERLKGVDSTLKIQPAKLEDSAVYLCASSFGTGGGYTFGSGTRLTVV.

This clone appeared once. The chain couples TRBV6-4 to TRBJ1-1; TRBD1 is a possible D gene (5 bases). The germline V and J ends were trimmed by 1 base and 6 bases, with 21 bases remaining between them. The CDR3 is 17 amino acids. CDR1 and CDR2 (germline): MRHNA, SNTAGT. CDR3: CASSDLGRLRKVPEAFF. The CDR3 bases are TGTGCCAGCAGTGACTTGGGGCGGCTGAGAAAGGTCCCTGAAGCTTTCTTT.

This clone was observed a single time. The chain has TRBV4-1 and TRBJ2-6; D remains unclear. CDR1 is MGHRA, CDR2 YSYEKL, per germline. V was pared by 3 bases and J by 3 bases, with 3 bases between. This CDR3 spans 13 amino acids. This CDR3 reads CASSHYGANVLTF. In DNA, the CDR3 is TGCGCCAGCAGCCATTATGGGGCCAACGTCCTGACTTTC.

This chain links TRBV7-2 with TRBJ2-3, with unresolved D. The germline CDR1 and CDR2 sequences are SGHTA and FQGNSA. The CDR3 sequence is 12 residues long. Trimming took 5 bases from V and 2 from J, leaving 5 bases between them. CDR3 region: CASSPHTDTQYF. DNA of the CDR3: TGTGCCAGCAGCCCACACACAGATACGCAGTATTTT.

The genes are TRBV6-4 and TRBJ2-2; tentatively, D is TRBD2 (5 bases). Germline V gene lookup returns CDR1 MRHNA and CDR2 SNTAGT. This CDR3 has 13 residues. With 0 bases removed from V and 10 bases from J, the gap between germline ends came to 9 bases. The CDR3 loop is CASSDSPGLELFF. The DNA of the CDR3 is TGTGCCAGCAGTGACTCGCCGGGGTTGGAGCTGTTTTTT.

The chain combines TRBV7-8 with TRBJ1-1, with TRBD1 as a possible D gene (5 bases). This CDR3 is built from 14 residues. Germline lookup yields CDR1 SGHVS and CDR2 FQNEAQ. Trimming stripped 2 bases from V and 3 bases from J, with 10 bases between. CDR3 sequence: CASSLSRVDTEAFF. CDR3 sequence (DNA): TGTGCCAGCAGCTTATCCAGGGTGGACACTGAAGCTTTCTTT. The entire variable domain, with the rest obtained from reference TRBV7-8 and TRBJ1-1, is as follows: GAGVSQSPRYKVAKRGQDVALRCDPISGHVSLFWYQQALGQGPEFLTYFQNEAQLDKSGLPSDRFFAERPEGSVSTLKIQRTQQEDSAVYLCASSLSRVDTEAFFGQGTRLTVV.

This sequence joins TRBV20-1 and TRBJ2-3, with D possibly matching TRBD2 (5 bases). The CDR3 length is 11 residues. Trimming took off 0 bases at V and 8 bases at J, with 6 bases between the two ends. Germline V gene sequence: CDR1 DFQATT, CDR2 SNEGSKA (reference sequence). CDR3 DNA: TGCAGTGCTAGAGAAGGAGGTACGCAGTATTTT. Translated: CSAREGGTQYF.

The rearrangement joins TRBV2 to TRBJ1-4; D unclear. CDR3 length: 13 amino acids. CDR1 SNHLY and CDR2 FYNNEI come from the germline V gene. The V end lost 10 bases, the J end lost 8 bases, and 17 bases lay between the germline ends. The CDR3 sequence is CATQREGREKLFF. The CDR3 DNA is TGTGCCACCCAGAGGGAGGGTAGGGAAAAACTGTTTTTT.

This clone was seen just once. The CDR3 DNA sequence: TGTGCCAGCAGAAGCCGCGGGGACTACAATGAGCAGTTCTTC. Protein sequence: CASRSRGDYNEQFF. The chain couples TRBV6-5 to TRBJ2-1, with TRBD2 as a possible D gene (6 bases). The CDR3 runs to 14 residues. V was cut by 6 bases and J by 3 bases, with 12 bases left in between. Germline V gene data show CDR1 as MNHEY and CDR2 as SVGAGI.

V and J are TRBV10-3 and TRBJ1-1; D not resolved. CDR3 length: 13 residues. The V gene's germline CDR1 is ENHRY and CDR2 SYGVKD. The V and J ends lost 6 bases and 0 bases respectively, with 8 bases between them. CDR3 sequence reads: CAIRPDMNTEAFF. CDR3 in DNA: TGTGCCATCAGGCCCGACATGAACACTGAAGCTTTCTTT.

This clone was counted once. The V and J genes are TRBV2 and TRBJ2-2, with D perhaps matching TRBD2 (5 bases). Trimming left V 2 bases short and J 9 bases short, with 25 bases between. The CDR3 is made up of 18 amino acids. Germline values: CDR1 SNHLY, CDR2 FYNNEI. This chain's CDR3 is CASSELRLPRARRWELFF. Written as DNA, the CDR3 is TGTGCCAGCAGTGAATTAAGACTACCTCGGGCCCGTCGATGGGAGCTGTTTTTT.

This rearrangement joins TRBV30 to TRBJ1-2, with D possibly TRBD1 on 6 matching bases. The CDR3 loop spans 13 amino acids. Germline V gene data show CDR1 as GTSNPN and CDR2 as SVGIG (reference sequence). Trimming stripped 0 bases from V and 4 bases from J, with 9 bases between. The CDR3: CAWSVGQSYGYTF. The CDR3 DNA reads TGTGCCTGGAGTGTAGGACAGTCCTATGGCTACACCTTC. Full variable domain (remainder filled in from reference TRBV30 and TRBJ1-2): SQTIHQWPATLVQPVGSPLSLECTVEGTSNPNLYWYRQAAGRGLQLLFYSVGIGQISSEVPQNLSASRPQDRQFILSSKKLLLSDSGFYLCAWSVGQSYGYTFGSGTRLTVV.

This chain joins TRBV28 and TRBJ1-4, with no clear D. Germline V gene data show CDR1 as MDHEN and CDR2 as SYDVKM. Trimming cost V 4 bases and J 7 bases, with 10 bases left between them. This CDR3 is 13 amino acids long. The CDR3 sequence is CASSSIAVEKLFF. CDR3 DNA: TGTGCCAGCAGTTCCATAGCAGTTGAAAAACTGTTTTTT.

The chain uses TRBV6-1 and TRBJ2-3; D is uncertain. Looked up from germline, CDR1 is MNHNS and CDR2 is SASEGT. CDR3 length equals 15 residues. V was trimmed by 2 bases and J by 1 base, leaving 10 bases between them. The CDR3 reads CASSELNGRTDTQYF. For the CDR3, the DNA is TGTGCCAGCAGTGAATTAAACGGTCGCACAGATACGCAGTATTTT.

In DNA form, the CDR3 reads TGCGCCCCGAAGGGATGGATAGGACAGGGGCCTTCACCCCTCCACTTT. It yields the protein CAPKGWIGQGPSPLHF. The chain links TRBV10-1 to TRBJ1-6, with 9 bases fitting TRBD1. This CDR3 comprises 16 residues. The V gene end was trimmed by 11 bases and the J gene end by 9 bases; junction bases not matched to a gene: 17. Germline CDR1 is WNHNN and CDR2 is SYGVQD (reference sequence).

This CDR3 reads CASSLDGSTDTQYF. Written as DNA, the CDR3 is TGTGCCAGCAGCTTAGACGGGAGCACAGATACGCAGTATTTT. The chain joins TRBV7-9 to TRBJ2-3; the D is unclear. V lost 1 base and J 0 bases, leaving 5 bases between the germline ends. This CDR3 comprises 14 residues. Germline V CDR1 and CDR2: SEHNR, FQNEAQ (reference sequence).

This clone came up once. The rearrangement joins TRBV13 to TRBJ2-3, with D possibly being TRBD2 (5 bases). This CDR3 region has 19 residues. V shed 2 bases and J shed 1 base, with 22 bases lying between them. The germline V gene has CDR1 PRHDT and CDR2 FYEKMQ (reference sequence). CDR3 coding DNA: TGTGCCAGCAGCTTATCCGTGTGGGTGGCCCTGGAGGGCACAGATACGCAGTATTTT. Amino acids: CASSLSVWVALEGTDTQYF.